This entry lists 16 T cell receptor beta chains sequenced from one sample in a study of T cells in Graves' hyperthyroidism and ophthalmopathy. Amplification targeted TCR beta CDR3 regions from RNA transcripts. The HTBI set primed first-round TCR CDR3 RT-PCR. TCRdb recomputed calls from the multiplex PCR reads with MiXCR, one row per CDR3 protein. The sample lists 300,000 to 350,000 distinct CDR3 sequences, around a sixth occurring once. The sequenced material came from blood. The receptors come from a woman in her 50s with Graves' hyperthyroidism.

The chain recombines TRBV4-2 with TRBJ1-4, with D tentatively TRBD1 (5 bases). The CDR3 contains 18 residues. Germline CDR1 and CDR2: LGHNA and YNFKEQ. The V end lost 6 bases, the J end lost 0 bases, and 20 bases lay between the germline ends. The CDR3 reads CASRRGQNSFATNEKLFF. The CDR3 DNA sequence: TGTGCCAGCAGACGCGGACAAAATTCATTTGCAACTAATGAAAAACTGTTTTTT.

A remark on this clonotype: The junction departs from the called germline gene at one end, perhaps through a read error. This chain joins TRBV18 and TRBJ1-1; 10 bases match TRBD1. The CDR3 is made up of 17 amino acids. Germline values: CDR1 KGHSH, CDR2 LQKENI. The CDR3 coding sequence is TGTGCCAGCCCACCACGGACAGGGGGGAAAGGAGGCACTGAAGCTTTCTTT. It codes for CASPPRTGGKGGTEAFF. The full variable domain, in which reference TRBV18 and TRBJ1-1 provide the parts outside the CDR3, is NAGVMQNPRHLVRRRGQEARLRCSPMKGHSHVYWYRQLPEEGLKFMVYLQKENIIDESGMPKERFSAEFPKEGPSILRIQQVVRGDSAAYFCASPPRTGGKGGTEAFFGQGTRLTVV.

This clonotype was counted a few times. This chain connects TRBV20-1 to TRBJ2-1; 7 bases are shared with TRBD2. Germline lookup yields CDR1 DFQATT and CDR2 SNEGSKA (reference sequence). After removal of 5 bases from V and 5 bases from J, the junction contained 9 bases not matched to a gene. The CDR3 consists of 14 residues. CDR3 protein: CSAPPSGNDNEQFF. CDR3 in DNA: TGCAGTGCTCCCCCTAGCGGTAACGACAATGAGCAGTTCTTC.

This clonotype was counted ten times or more. The chain recombines TRBV20-1 with TRBJ1-1; D gene ambiguous. Germline loops: CDR1 DFQATT, CDR2 SNEGSKA (reference sequence). The ends were cut back, 0 bases at V and 2 bases at J, with 7 bases in the middle. The CDR3 spans 13 residues. The CDR3 DNA follows: TGCAGTGCTAGAGACCCATCAAACACTGAAGCTTTCTTT. Translation gives CSARDPSNTEAFF.

This clonotype was counted a few times. This sequence joins TRBV7-8 and TRBJ2-7; a possible D gene is TRBD2 (6 bases). The CDR3 contains 15 residues. Germline CDR1 and CDR2: SGHVS and FQNEAQ. Trimming shortened V by 1 base and J by 5 bases, and 15 bases separated the two germline ends. The CDR3 here is CASSLVRPSGDEQYF. As DNA, the CDR3 is TGTGCCAGCAGCTTAGTACGTCCGTCGGGGGACGAGCAGTACTTC.

V gene TRBV5-1 combines with J gene TRBJ2-5; weak D call: TRBD1 (7 bases). In germline, CDR1 is SGHRS, CDR2 YFSETQ. V was clipped by 5 bases and J by 6 bases, with 11 bases between them. This CDR3 is 12 amino acids long. The CDR3 protein is CASSSGGKTQYF. CDR3 DNA sequence: TGCGCCAGCAGTTCAGGGGGGAAGACCCAGTACTTC.

This clonotype occurred many times. The chain joins TRBV12-3 or TRBV12-4 to TRBJ1-1; 7 positions agree with TRBD1. The CDR3 loop spans 15 amino acids. Losses at the gene ends were 0 bases for V and 0 bases for J; bases not matched to a gene: 1. The chain's CDR3 is CASSLAGGMNTEAFF. The CDR3 DNA follows: TGTGCCAGCAGTTTAGCAGGGGGCATGAACACTGAAGCTTTCTTT.

This clonotype has a handful of counts. V usage is TRBV7-2 and J usage is TRBJ2-1; TRBD2 agrees at 7 bases. This CDR3 is 15 amino acids long. V lost 5 bases, J lost 3 bases, and 7 bases stayed unmatched. The germline CDR1 and CDR2 sequences are SGHTA and FQGNSA. Here the CDR3 reads CASSQAGDLYNEQFF. Written as DNA, the CDR3 is TGTGCCAGCAGCCAGGCGGGGGACCTCTACAATGAGCAGTTCTTC.

This clonotype was observed many times. The chain combines TRBV11-2 with TRBJ2-3, with D unresolved. Trimming pared 8 bases from V and 1 base from J, leaving 7 bases between. Germline CDR1 reads SGHAT; CDR2 reads FQNNGV. The CDR3 loop spans 12 amino acids. The CDR3 region is CASGQRTDTQYF. The CDR3 nucleotides read TGTGCCAGCGGGCAACGCACAGATACGCAGTATTTT.

This clonotype was found a few times. Compared with germline, one end of the junction differs, possibly owing to a read error. The genes are TRBV7-7 and TRBJ2-3, with D perhaps TRBD2 (6 bases). Germline V gene sequence: CDR1 SSHAT, CDR2 FNYEAQ (reference sequence). This CDR3 region has 14 residues. The CDR3 DNA reads as TGTGCTAGCAGCTTAGGAGGGTTTGCAGATACGCAGTATTTT. Translated: CASSLGGFADTQYF. The full variable domain, rest sourced from reference TRBV7-7 and TRBJ2-3, is GAGVSQSPRYKVTKRGQDVTLRCDPISSHATLYWYQQALGQGPEFLTYFNYEAQPDKSGLPSDRFSAERPEGSISTLTIQRTEQRDSAMYRCASSLGGFADTQYFGPGTRLTVL.

In this sample, this clonotype turned up many times. CDR3 residues: CASSYDRANYGYTF. In nucleotides, the CDR3 is TGTGCCAGCAGTTACGACAGAGCTAACTATGGCTACACCTTC. V and J are TRBV6-5 and TRBJ1-2; D is perhaps TRBD1 (5 bases). The V gene lost 2 bases and the J gene lost 0 bases, with 7 bases spanning the gap. Looked up from germline, CDR1 is MNHEY and CDR2 is SVGAGI. This CDR3 has 14 amino acids.

V and J are TRBV7-8 and TRBJ2-1; D not resolved. The V gene's germline CDR1 is SGHVS and CDR2 FQNEAQ. Deletions cut 5 bases from V and 1 base from J, with 15 bases between. The CDR3 sequence is 16 residues long. The CDR3: CASSTPTGLSYNEQFF. The DNA of the CDR3 is TGTGCCAGCAGCACACCGACTGGCCTTTCCTACAATGAGCAGTTCTTC.

This chain connects TRBV19 to TRBJ2-7, with 11 bases lining up with TRBD2. The germline V gene has CDR1 LNHDA and CDR2 SQIVND (reference sequence). The CDR3 has 15 residues. V dropped 6 bases and J dropped 3; count of bases not matched to a gene: 7. CDR3: CASSWGTSGIYEQYF. CDR3 DNA sequence: TGTGCCAGTAGCTGGGGGACTAGCGGAATCTACGAGCAGTACTTC.

This clonotype appeared many times. The chain recombines TRBV7-8 with TRBJ1-2, with D uncertain. V was pared by 3 bases and J by 2 bases, with 16 bases between. The CDR3 has 16 residues. Per the germline V gene, CDR1 is SGHVS and CDR2 is FQNEAQ. CDR3 bases: TGTGCCAGCAGCTTTGACATTGCGACTGGAAACTATGGCTACACCTTC. It yields the protein CASSFDIATGNYGYTF.

A remark on this clonotype: No DNA is shown, since the ends of the CDR3 on it are uncertain; the CDR3 is the one TCRdb lists. The genes are TRBV7-2 and TRBJ1-2. Germline-derived CDR1 and CDR2 are SGHTA and FQGNSA. The CDR3 totals 20 residues, both ends included. CDR3 in amino acids: CASSFYICSAREPTAEGYTF.

In this sample, this clonotype turned up many times. The chain recombines TRBV12-3 or TRBV12-4 with TRBJ2-3; 12 positions match TRBD2. The CDR3 has 16 residues. V shed 2 bases, J shed 6 bases, and the junction held 6 bases outside the gene matches. CDR3 DNA: TGTGCCAGCAGTTTAACTAGCGGGGGGCCGAGGGATACGCAGTATTTT. Translated: CASSLTSGGPRDTQYF.